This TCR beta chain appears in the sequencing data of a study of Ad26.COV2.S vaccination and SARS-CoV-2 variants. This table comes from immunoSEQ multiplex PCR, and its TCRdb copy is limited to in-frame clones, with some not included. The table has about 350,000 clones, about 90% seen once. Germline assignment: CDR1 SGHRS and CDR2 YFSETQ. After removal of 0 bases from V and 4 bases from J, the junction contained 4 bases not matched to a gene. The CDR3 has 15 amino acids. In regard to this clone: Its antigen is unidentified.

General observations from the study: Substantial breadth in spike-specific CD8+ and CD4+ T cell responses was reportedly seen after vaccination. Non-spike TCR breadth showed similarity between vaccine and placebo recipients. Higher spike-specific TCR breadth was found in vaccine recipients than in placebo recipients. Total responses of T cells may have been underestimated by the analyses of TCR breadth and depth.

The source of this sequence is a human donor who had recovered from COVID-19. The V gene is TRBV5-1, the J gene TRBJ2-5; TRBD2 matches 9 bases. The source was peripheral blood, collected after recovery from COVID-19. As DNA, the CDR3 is TGCGCCAGCAGCTTGGGTGCGGGGGGGCCAGAGACCCAGTACTTC. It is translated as CASSLGAGGPETQYF.